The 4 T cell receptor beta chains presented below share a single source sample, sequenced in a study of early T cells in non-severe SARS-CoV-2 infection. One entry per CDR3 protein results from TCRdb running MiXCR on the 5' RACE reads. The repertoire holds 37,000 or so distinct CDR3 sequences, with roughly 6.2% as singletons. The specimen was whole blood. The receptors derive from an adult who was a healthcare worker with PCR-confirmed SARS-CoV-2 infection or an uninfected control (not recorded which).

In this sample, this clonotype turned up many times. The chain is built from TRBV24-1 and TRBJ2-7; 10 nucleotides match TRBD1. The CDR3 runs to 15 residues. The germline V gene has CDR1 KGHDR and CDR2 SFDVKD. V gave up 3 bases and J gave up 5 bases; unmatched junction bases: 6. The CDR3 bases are TGTGCCACCAGTGATCCAGACAGGGGGCAGGACGAGCAGTACTTC. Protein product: CATSDPDRGQDEQYF.

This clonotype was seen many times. The CDR3 DNA sequence: TGTGCCAGCAGTTTCGCATACTACACAGATACGCAGTATTTT. Amino acid sequence: CASSFAYYTDTQYF. This chain uses TRBV12-3 or TRBV12-4 with TRBJ2-3; D ambiguous. The germline V and J ends were trimmed by 3 bases and 2 bases, with 9 bases remaining between them. This CDR3 spans 14 amino acids.

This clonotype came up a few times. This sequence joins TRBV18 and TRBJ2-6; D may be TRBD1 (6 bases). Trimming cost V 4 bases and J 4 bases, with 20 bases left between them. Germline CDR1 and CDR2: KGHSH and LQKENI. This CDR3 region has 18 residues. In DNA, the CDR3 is TGTGCCAGCTCACTGAGGTCAGCCCAGGGGTCAGGGGCCAACGTCCTGACTTTC. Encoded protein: CASSLRSAQGSGANVLTF.

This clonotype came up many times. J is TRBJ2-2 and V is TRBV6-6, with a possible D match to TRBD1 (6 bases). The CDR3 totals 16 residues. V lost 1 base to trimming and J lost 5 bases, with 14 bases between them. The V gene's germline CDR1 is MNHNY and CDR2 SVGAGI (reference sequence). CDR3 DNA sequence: TGTGCCAGCAGTTACTTAGGGGGACGGGTTACCGGGGAGCTGTTTTTT. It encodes CASSYLGGRVTGELFF.